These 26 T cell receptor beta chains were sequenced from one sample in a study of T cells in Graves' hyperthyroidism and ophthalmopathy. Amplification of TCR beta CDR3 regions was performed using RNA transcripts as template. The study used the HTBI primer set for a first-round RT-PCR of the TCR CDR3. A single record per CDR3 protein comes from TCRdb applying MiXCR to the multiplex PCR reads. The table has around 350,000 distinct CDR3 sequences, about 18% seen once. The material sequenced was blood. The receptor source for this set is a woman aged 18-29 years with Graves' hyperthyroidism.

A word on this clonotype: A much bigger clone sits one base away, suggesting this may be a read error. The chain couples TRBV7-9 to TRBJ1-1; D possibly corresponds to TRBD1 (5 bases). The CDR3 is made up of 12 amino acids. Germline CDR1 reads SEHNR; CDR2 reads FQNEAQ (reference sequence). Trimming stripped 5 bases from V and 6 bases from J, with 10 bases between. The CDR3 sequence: CASSRDYPEAFF. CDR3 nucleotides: TGTGCCAGCAGCCGGGACTACCCTGAAGCTTTCTTT.

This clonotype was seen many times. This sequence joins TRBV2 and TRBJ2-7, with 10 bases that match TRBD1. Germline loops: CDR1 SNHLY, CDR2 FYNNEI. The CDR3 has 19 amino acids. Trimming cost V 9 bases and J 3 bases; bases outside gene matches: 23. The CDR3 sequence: CASSSPGQGPPMAFYEQYF. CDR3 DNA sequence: TGTGCCAGTTCCTCTCCGGGACAGGGGCCCCCAATGGCCTTCTACGAGCAGTACTTC.

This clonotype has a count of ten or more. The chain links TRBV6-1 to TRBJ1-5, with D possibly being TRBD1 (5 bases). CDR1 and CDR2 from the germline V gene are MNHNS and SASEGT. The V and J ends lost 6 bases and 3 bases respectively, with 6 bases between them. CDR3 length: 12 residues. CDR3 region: CASRGDNQPQHF. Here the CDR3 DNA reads TGTGCCAGCAGGGGGGACAATCAGCCCCAGCATTTT.

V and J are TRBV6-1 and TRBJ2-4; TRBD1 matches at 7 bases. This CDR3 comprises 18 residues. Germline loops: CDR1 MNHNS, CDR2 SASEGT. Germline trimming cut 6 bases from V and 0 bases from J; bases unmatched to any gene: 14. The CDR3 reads CASRGRSRDSLAKNIQYF. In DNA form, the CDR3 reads TGTGCCAGCAGGGGACGGAGCCGGGACAGCCTAGCCAAAAACATTCAGTACTTC.

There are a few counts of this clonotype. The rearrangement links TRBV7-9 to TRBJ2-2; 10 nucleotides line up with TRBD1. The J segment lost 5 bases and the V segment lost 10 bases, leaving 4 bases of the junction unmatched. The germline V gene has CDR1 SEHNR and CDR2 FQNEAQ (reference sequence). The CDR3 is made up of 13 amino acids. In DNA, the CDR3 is TGTGCCACCGGGACAGGGGCAACCGGGGAGCTGTTTTTT. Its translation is CATGTGATGELFF. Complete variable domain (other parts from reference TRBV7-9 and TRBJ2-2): DTGVSQNPRHKITKRGQNVTFRCDPISEHNRLYWYRQTLGQGPEFLTYFQNEAQLEKSRLLSDRFSAERPKGSFSTLEIQRTEQGDSAMYLCATGTGATGELFFGEGSRLTVL.

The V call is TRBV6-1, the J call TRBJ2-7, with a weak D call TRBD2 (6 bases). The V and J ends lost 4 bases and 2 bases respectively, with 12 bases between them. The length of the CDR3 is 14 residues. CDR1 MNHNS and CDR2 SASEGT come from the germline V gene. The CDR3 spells CASSGGDSAYEQYF. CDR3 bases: TGTGCCAGCAGTGGGGGGGACTCAGCCTACGAGCAGTACTTC.

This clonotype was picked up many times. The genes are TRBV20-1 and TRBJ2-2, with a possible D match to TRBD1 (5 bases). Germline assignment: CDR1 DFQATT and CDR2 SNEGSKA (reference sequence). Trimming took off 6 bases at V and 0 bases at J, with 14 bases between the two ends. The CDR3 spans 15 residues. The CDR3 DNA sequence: TGCAGTGCCCCCCGGCAGGGATCGAACACCGGGGAGCTGTTTTTT. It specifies CSAPRQGSNTGELFF.

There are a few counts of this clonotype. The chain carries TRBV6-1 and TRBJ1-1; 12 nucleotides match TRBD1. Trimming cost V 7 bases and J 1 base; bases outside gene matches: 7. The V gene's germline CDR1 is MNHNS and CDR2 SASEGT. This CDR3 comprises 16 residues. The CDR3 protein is CASTRRGQGANTEAFF. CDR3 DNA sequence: TGTGCCAGCACCCGGCGGGGACAGGGGGCGAACACTGAAGCTTTCTTT.

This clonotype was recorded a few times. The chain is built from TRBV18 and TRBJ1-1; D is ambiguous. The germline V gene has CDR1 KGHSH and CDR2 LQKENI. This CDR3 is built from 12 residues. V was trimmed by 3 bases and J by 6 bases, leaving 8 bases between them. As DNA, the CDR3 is TGTGCCAGCTCACCCATGATGGCTGAAGCTTTCTTT. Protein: CASSPMMAEAFF.

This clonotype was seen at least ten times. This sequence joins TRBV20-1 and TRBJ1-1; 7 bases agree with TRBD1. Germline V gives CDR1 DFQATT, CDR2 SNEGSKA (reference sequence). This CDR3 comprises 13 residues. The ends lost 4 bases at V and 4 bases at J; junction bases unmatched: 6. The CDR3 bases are TGCAGTGCTAAGGACAGGATGACCACTGAAGCTTTCTTT. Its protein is CSAKDRMTTEAFF.

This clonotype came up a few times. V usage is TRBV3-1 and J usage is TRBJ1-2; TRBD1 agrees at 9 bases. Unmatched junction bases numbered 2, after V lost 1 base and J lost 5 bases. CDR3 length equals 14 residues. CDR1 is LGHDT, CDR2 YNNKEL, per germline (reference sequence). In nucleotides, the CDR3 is TGTGCCAGCAGCCAAGGGGACAGGGCGTATGGCTACACCTTC. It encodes CASSQGDRAYGYTF.

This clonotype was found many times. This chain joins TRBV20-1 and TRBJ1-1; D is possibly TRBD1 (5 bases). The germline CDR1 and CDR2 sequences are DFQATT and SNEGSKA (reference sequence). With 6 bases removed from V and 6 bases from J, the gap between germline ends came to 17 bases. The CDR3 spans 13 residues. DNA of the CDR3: TGCAGTGCAAGTCCTCCGGGACCCCCTGAAGCTTTCTTT. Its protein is CSASPPGPPEAFF.

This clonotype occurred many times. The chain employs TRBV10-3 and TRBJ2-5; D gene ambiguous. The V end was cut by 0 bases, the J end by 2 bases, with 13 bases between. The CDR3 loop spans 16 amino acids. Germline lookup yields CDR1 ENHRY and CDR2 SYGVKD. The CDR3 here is CAISESISRAQETQYF. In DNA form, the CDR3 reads TGTGCCATCAGTGAGTCGATTAGTCGGGCTCAAGAGACCCAGTACTTC.

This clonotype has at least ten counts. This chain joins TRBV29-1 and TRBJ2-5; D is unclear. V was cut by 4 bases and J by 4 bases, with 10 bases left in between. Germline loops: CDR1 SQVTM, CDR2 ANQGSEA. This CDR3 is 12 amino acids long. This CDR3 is CSVGDIGETQYF. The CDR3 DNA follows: TGCAGCGTTGGCGACATCGGAGAGACCCAGTACTTC.

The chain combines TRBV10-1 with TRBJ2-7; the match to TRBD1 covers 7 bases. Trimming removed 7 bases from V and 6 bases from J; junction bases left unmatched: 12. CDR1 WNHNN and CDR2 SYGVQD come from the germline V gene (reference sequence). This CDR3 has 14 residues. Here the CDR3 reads CASNFINRGVEQYF. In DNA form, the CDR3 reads TGCGCCAGCAACTTTATCAACAGGGGAGTCGAGCAGTACTTC.

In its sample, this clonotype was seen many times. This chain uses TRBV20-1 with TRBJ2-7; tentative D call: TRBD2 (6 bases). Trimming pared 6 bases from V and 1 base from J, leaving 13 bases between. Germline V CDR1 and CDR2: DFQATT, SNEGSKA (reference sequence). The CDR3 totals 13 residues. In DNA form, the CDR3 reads TGCAGTGCCGTCCGGGACTTTTCCTACGAGCAGTACTTC. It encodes CSAVRDFSYEQYF.

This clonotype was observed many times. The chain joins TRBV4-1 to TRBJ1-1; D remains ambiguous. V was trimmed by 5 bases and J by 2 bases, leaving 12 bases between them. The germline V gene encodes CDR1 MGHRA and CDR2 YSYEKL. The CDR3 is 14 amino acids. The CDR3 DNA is TGCGCCAGCAGCGTGATACGCGGAAACACTGAAGCTTTCTTT. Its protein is CASSVIRGNTEAFF.

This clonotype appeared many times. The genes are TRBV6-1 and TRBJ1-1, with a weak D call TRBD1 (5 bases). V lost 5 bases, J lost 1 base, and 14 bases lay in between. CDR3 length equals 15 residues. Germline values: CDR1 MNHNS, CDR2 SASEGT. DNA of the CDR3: TGTGCCAGCAGTCTCAGACAGCCCTCGAACACTGAAGCTTTCTTT. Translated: CASSLRQPSNTEAFF.

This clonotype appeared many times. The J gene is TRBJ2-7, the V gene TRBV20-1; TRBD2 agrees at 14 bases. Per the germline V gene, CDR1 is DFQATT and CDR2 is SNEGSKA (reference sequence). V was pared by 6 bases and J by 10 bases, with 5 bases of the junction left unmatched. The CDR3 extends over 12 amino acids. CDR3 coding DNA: TGCAGTGCGGTTGGGACTAGCGGGGGACAGTACTTC. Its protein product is CSAVGTSGGQYF.

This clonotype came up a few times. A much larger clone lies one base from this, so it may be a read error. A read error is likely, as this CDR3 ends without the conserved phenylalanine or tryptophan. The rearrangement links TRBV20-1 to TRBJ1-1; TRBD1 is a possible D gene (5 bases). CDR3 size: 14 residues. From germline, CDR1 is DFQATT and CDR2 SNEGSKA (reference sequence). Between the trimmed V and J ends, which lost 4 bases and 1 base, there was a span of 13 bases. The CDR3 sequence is CSATRGRENTEAFV. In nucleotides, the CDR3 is TGCAGTGCTACCCGGGGCAGGGAGAACACTGAAGCTTTCGTT.

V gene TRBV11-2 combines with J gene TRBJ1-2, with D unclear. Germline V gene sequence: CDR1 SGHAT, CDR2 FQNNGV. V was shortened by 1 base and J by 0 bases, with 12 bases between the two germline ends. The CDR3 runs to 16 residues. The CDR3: CASSLGLRGANYGYTF. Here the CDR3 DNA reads TGTGCCAGCAGCTTAGGCCTACGGGGAGCTAACTATGGCTACACCTTC.

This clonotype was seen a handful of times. CDR3 in amino acids: CASSPRLGLDGYTF. DNA for the CDR3: TGTGCCAGCTCACCACGCCTGGGCTTGGATGGCTACACCTTC. The V call is TRBV18, the J call TRBJ1-2; no firm D call. Germline CDR1 reads KGHSH; CDR2 reads LQKENI. This CDR3 comprises 14 residues. Trimming took off 1 base at V and 6 bases at J, with 12 bases between the two ends.

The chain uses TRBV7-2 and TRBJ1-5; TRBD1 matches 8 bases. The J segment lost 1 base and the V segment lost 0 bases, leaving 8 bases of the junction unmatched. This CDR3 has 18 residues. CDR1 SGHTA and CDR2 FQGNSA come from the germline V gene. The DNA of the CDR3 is TGTGCCAGCAGCTTAGCTATGGGTGACAGGGGAAGCAATCAGCCCCAGCATTTT. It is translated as CASSLAMGDRGSNQPQHF.

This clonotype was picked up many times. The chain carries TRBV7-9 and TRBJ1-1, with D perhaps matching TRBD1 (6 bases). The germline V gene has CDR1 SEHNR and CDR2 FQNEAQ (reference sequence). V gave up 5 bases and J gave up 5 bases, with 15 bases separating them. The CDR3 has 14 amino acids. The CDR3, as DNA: TGTGCCAGCAGCCGCTCTGGGGGGACAACTGAAGCTTTCTTT. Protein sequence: CASSRSGGTTEAFF.

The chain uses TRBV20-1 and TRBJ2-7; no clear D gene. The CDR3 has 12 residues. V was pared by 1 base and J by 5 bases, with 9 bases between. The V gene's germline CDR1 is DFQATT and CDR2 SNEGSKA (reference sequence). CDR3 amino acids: CSARGPLDEQYF. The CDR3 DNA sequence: TGCAGTGCTAGAGGACCACTGGACGAGCAGTACTTC.

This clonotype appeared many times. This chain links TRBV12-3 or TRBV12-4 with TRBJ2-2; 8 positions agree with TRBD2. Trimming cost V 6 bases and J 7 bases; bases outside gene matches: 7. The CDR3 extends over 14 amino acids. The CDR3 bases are TGTGCCAGCAGCTGGGGTAGCGGGGTCGGGGAGCTGTTTTTT. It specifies CASSWGSGVGELFF.